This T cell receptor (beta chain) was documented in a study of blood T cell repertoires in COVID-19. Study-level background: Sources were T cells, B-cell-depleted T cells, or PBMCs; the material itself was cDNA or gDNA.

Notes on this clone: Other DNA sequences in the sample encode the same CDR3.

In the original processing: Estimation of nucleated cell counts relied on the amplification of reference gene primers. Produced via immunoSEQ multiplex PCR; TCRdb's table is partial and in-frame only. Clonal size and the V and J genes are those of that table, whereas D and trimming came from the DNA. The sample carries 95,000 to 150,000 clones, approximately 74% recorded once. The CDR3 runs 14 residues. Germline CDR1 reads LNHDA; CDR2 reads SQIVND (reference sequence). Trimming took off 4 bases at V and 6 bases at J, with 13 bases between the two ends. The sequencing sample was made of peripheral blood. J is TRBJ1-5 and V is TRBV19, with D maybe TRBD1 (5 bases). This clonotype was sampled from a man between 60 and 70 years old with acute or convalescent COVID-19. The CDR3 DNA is TGTGCCAGTAGTAAGGGAAGGGGAAGTCAGCCCCAGCATTTT. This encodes CASSKGRGSQPQHF. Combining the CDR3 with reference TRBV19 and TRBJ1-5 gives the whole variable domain DGGITQSPKYLFRKEGQNVTLSCEQNLNHDAMYWYRQDPGQGLRLIYYSQIVNDFQKGDIAEGYSVSREKKESFPLTVTSAQKNPTAFYLCASSKGRGSQPQHFGDGTRLSIL.